The 5 T cell receptor beta chains reported below all come from one sample, sequenced in a study of CD8+ T cells in alopecia areata. Treatment given: oral pan-JAK inhibitor, 5-10 mg twice daily. RNA was isolated and reverse transcribed to cDNA, the sequencing template. Here immunoSEQ multiplex PCR was the method, and the copy in TCRdb shows in-frame clones only, minus some. The table has 150,000 to 200,000 clones, roughly three fifths seen once. The sequencing used CD4+ T cells sorted from blood, collected between weeks 49 and 50, from a patient treated with tofacitinib. These receptors were collected from a human donor with alopecia areata.

The chain joins TRBV9 to TRBJ2-7; 8 nucleotides match TRBD1. This CDR3 comprises 14 residues. V lost 2 bases and J lost 5; bases outside the gene matches: 6. CDR1 SGDLS and CDR2 YYNGEE come from the germline V gene. The CDR3 sequence: CASSVGQGVNEQYF. The CDR3 coding sequence is TGTGCCAGCAGCGTCGGACAGGGAGTGAACGAGCAGTACTTC.

This rearrangement joins TRBV2 to TRBJ1-2, with a possible D match to TRBD1 (5 bases). Germline CDR1 reads SNHLY; CDR2 reads FYNNEI. V dropped 4 bases and J dropped 5 bases, with 11 bases sitting between them. The CDR3 length is 13 residues. The CDR3 bases are TGTGCCAGCAGTGGTGATCGGGGGTATGGCTACACCTTC. Translating gives CASSGDRGYGYTF.

This chain connects TRBV15 to TRBJ1-4, with 7 positions matching TRBD1. Per the germline V gene, CDR1 is LNHNV and CDR2 is YYDKDF (reference sequence). J was trimmed by 7 bases and V by 2 bases; bases with no gene match: 4. This CDR3 is built from 14 residues. CDR3 nucleotide sequence: TGTGCCACCAGCAGAACTACAGGGGCTGAAAAACTGTTTTTT. This translates into CATSRTTGAEKLFF. The whole variable domain, filled in from reference TRBV15 and TRBJ1-4, reads DAMVIQNPRYQVTQFGKPVTLSCSQTLNHNVMYWYQQKSSQAPKLLFHYYDKDFNNEADTPDNFQSRRPNTSFCFLDIRSPGLGDTAMYLCATSRTTGAEKLFFGSGTQLSVL.

This sequence joins TRBV29-1 and TRBJ1-1; D is undetermined. Per germline, CDR1 SQVTM and CDR2 ANQGSEA. The CDR3 spans 10 residues. V lost 7 bases and J 6 bases, leaving 9 bases between the germline ends. CDR3 residues: CSASRAEAFF. CDR3 nucleotide sequence: TGCAGCGCATCAAGGGCTGAAGCTTTCTTT.

The V and J genes are TRBV29-1 and TRBJ2-1; D is undetermined. Germline CDR1 and CDR2: SQVTM and ANQGSEA. CDR3 length: 10 amino acids. Trimming pared 6 bases from V and 3 bases from J, leaving 3 bases between. Written as DNA, the CDR3 is TGCAGCGTCCTCTACAATGAGCAGTTCTTC. Amino acids: CSVLYNEQFF.